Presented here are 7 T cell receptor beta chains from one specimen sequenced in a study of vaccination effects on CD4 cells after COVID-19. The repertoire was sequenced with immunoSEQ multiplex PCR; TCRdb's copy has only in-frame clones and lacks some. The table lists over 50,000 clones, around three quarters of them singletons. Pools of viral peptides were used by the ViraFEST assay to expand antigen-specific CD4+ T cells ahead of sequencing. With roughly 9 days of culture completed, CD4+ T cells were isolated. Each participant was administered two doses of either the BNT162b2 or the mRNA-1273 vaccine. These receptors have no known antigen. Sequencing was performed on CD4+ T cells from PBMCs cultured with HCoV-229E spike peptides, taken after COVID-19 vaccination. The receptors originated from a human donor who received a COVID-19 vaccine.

The CDR3 reads CASSPRDHPDEQYV. In nucleotides, the CDR3 is TGTGCCAGCTCACCTCGGGACCACCCCGACGAGCAGTACGTC. The J gene is TRBJ2-7, the V gene TRBV18, with D tentatively TRBD1 or TRBD2 (5 bases each). CDR3 length: 14 residues. Germline V gives CDR1 KGHSH, CDR2 LQKENI. Trimming stripped 3 bases from V and 5 bases from J, with 14 bases between.

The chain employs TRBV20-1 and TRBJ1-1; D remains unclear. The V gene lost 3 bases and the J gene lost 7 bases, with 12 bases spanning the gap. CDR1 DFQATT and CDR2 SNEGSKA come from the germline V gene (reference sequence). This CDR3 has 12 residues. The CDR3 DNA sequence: TGCAGTGCTAGTGGGAGCGGAAATGAAGCTTTCTTT. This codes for CSASGSGNEAFF.

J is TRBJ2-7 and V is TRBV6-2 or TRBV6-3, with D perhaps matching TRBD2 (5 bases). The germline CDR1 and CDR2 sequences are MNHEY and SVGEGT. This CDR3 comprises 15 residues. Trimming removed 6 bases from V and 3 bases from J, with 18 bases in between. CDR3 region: CASSTRRRTDYEQYV. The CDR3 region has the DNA TGTGCCAGCAGCACCCGGAGGAGGACCGACTACGAGCAGTACGTC.

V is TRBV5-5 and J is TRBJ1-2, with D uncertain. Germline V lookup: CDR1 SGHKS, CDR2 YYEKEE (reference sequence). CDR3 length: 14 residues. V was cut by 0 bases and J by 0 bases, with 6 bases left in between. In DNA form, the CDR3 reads TGTGCCAGCAGCTTGGGGGCAGCTAACTATGGCTACACCTTC. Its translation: CASSLGAANYGYTF.

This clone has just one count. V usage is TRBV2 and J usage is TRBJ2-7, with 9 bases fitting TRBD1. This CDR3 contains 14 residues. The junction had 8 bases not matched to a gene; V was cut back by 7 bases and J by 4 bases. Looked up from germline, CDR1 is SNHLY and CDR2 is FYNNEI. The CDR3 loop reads CASNIQGAKYEQYV. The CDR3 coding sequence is TGTGCCAGCAACATACAGGGGGCGAAGTACGAGCAGTACGTC.

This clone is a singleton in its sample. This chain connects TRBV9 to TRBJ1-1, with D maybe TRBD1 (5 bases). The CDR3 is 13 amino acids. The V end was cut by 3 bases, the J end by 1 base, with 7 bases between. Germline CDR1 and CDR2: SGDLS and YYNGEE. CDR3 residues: CASSATANTEAFF. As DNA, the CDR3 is TGTGCCAGCAGCGCGACAGCGAACACTGAAGCTTTCTTT.

CDR3 sequence (DNA): TGCGCCAGCGGAATTACCGGGACATATCAAGAGACCCAGTACTTC. Protein: CASGITGTYQETQYF. This chain uses TRBV5-1 with TRBJ2-5, with a weak D call TRBD1 (6 bases). Germline-derived CDR1 and CDR2 are SGHRS and YFSETQ. The CDR3 sequence is 15 residues long. V dropped 7 bases and J dropped 2 bases, with 18 bases sitting between them.